One TCR beta chain is described in this entry. The CDR3 is 13 amino acids. Trimming took off 6 bases at V and 1 base at J, with 8 bases between the two ends. Germline CDR1 and CDR2: MGHDK and SYGVNS. The sample comes from a study of technical replicates of blood from several donors. Measured with immunoSEQ multiplex PCR; TCRdb has only the in-frame clones, and not every one. The table has roughly 100,000 clones, almost 97% seen once; the top ten hold more than 0.35%. The rearrangement links TRBV25-1 to TRBJ2-3; D not certain. The sequencing sample was made of T cells isolated from PBMCs. The source of this sequence is a human donor in good health. This CDR3 reads CASRTPGTDTQYF. In nucleotides, the CDR3 is TGTGCCAGCAGGACTCCGGGCACAGATACGCAGTATTTT.